The 5 T cell receptor beta chains given below trace back to one sample, sequenced in a study of blood T cell repertoires in COVID-19. Sequencing used immunoSEQ multiplex PCR; TCRdb keeps in-frame clones, though not all of them. Found here are roughly 150,000 clones, approximately 88% of them singletons; the top ten hold around 26%. The sequencing input was peripheral blood. Receptors were obtained from a human donor in a cohort sampled during active COVID-19.

The rearrangement uses TRBV6-2 or TRBV6-3 and TRBJ2-5; 7 bases map to TRBD1. Germline V gene data show CDR1 as MNHEY and CDR2 as SVGEGT. V gave up 2 bases and J gave up 4 bases; unmatched junction bases: 4. The CDR3 sequence is 14 residues long. The chain's CDR3 is CASSYEGGPETQYF. CDR3 bases: TGTGCCAGCAGTTACGAAGGGGGCCCAGAGACCCAGTACTTC.

The chain joins TRBV5-1 to TRBJ2-7; 8 positions agree with TRBD1. Germline trimming cut 4 bases from V and 6 bases from J; bases unmatched to any gene: 9. Germline lookup yields CDR1 SGHRS and CDR2 YFSETQ. CDR3 length: 14 residues. The chain's CDR3 is CASSNTGGKGEQYF. In DNA, the CDR3 is TGCGCCAGCAGCAACACAGGGGGAAAGGGCGAGCAGTACTTC. The full variable domain, with the rest looked up from reference TRBV5-1 and TRBJ2-7, is KAGVTQTPRYLIKTRGQQVTLSCSPISGHRSVSWYQQTPGQGLQFLFEYFSETQRNKGNFPGRFSGRQFSNSRSEMNVSTLELGDSALYLCASSNTGGKGEQYFGPGTRLTVT.

The chain recombines TRBV12-3 or TRBV12-4 with TRBJ1-2; the D is unclear. Deletions cut 5 bases from V and 2 bases from J, with 6 bases between. The CDR3 loop spans 12 amino acids. CDR3 in DNA: TGTGCCAGCAGTGCAGCGAACTATGGCTACACCTTC. Encoded protein: CASSAANYGYTF.

The J gene is TRBJ1-4, the V gene TRBV4-1; tentatively, D is TRBD1 (5 bases). Germline V gene lookup returns CDR1 MGHRA and CDR2 YSYEKL. This CDR3 has 15 amino acids. The V and J ends lost 4 bases and 5 bases respectively, with 14 bases between them. The CDR3 protein is CASSRLGVFNEKLFF. The CDR3 DNA follows: TGCGCCAGCAGCCGCCTAGGGGTTTTCAATGAAAAACTGTTTTTT.

The V gene is TRBV18, the J gene TRBJ1-4; TRBD1 might be the D (6 bases). CDR3 length: 14 amino acids. Germline lookup yields CDR1 KGHSH and CDR2 LQKENI. V was cut by 0 bases and J by 8 bases, with 10 bases left in between. The CDR3 reads CASSPPGGQEKLFF. CDR3 nucleotide sequence: TGTGCCAGCTCACCACCGGGGGGGCAGGAAAAACTGTTTTTT.